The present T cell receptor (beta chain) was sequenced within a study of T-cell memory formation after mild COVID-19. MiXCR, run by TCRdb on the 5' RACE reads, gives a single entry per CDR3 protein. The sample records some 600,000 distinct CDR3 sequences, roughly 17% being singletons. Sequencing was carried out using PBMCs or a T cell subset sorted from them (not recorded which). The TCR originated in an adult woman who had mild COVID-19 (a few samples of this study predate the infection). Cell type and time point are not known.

CDR3 loop: CASSPSGMAYNEQFF. In nucleotides, the CDR3 is TGTGCCAGCAGCCCTAGCGGGATGGCCTACAATGAGCAGTTCTTC. The gene calls are TRBV4-2 and TRBJ2-1, with 9 bases that match TRBD2. Germline V gene data show CDR1 as LGHNA and CDR2 as YNFKEQ. The trim removed 4 bases at V and 2 bases at J, leaving 3 bases unmatched. This CDR3 is 15 amino acids long.